This TCR beta chain was sequenced for a study of shared clonotypes between healthy human individuals. About the study: Plates per donor: three CD4 naive, three CD4 memory, two CD8 naive, one CD8 memory.

Study-wide findings and caveats: At large depth, rarefaction still showed sorted-subset sequencing to be incomplete.

Sequencing used immunoSEQ multiplex PCR; TCRdb keeps in-frame clones, though not all of them. The sample shows under 2.5 million clones, approximately 90% of them seen only once. After removal of 3 bases from V and 3 bases from J, the junction contained 8 bases not matched to a gene. This CDR3 spans 16 amino acids. Germline V gene lookup returns CDR1 SEHNR and CDR2 FQNEAQ (reference sequence). Comments on this clone: The antigen is not known.

The study separated CD4+ cells into CD45RA+ naive and CD45RA-negative memory subsets. The chain recombines TRBV7-9 with TRBJ1-3; 7 bases map to TRBD1. The TCR sequence derives from a man younger than 30 in good health. Some clones in this sample may be carry-over from other donors' samples. Source material: naive CD4+ T cells from PBMCs. This sample's subset: CD45RA+ positively selected. CDR3 region: CASSLSQGVFGNTIYF. CDR3 bases: TGTGCCAGCAGCTTGAGTCAGGGGGTGTTTGGAAACACCATATATTTT.